This TCR beta chain comes out of a study of T cells in Graves' hyperthyroidism and ophthalmopathy (dated by TCRdb to between 2018 and 2020). Context from the whole study: To identify distinguishing TCR V-J signatures, a discovery cohort of 100 patients was used, comprising 40 to 45 with Graves' ophthalmopathy and 57 with stable Graves' hyperthyroidism. The paper describes TCR Vbeta CDR3 sequencing of more than 120 peripheral blood samples, made up of fewer than 50 ophthalmopathy patients, over 70 hyperthyroidism patients and roughly 17 progressor patients. An independent validation cohort of 18 to 20 hyperthyroidism patients and 17 patients who later progressed to ophthalmopathy tested prospective prediction of ophthalmopathy. In addition, the study compared T-cell repertoires in thyroid tissue and in blood from roughly 6 Graves' hyperthyroidism patients. The 75 to 100 discovery patients were divided at random into training and test sets in a 7:3 ratio. Once sampling was done, hyperthyroidism patients were given methimazole at a starting dose of 30 mg daily, whereas ophthalmopathy patients were given high-dose intravenous methylprednisolone. What the research found in general, with its limitations: In validation, the model predicted progression to ophthalmopathy a median of approximately 6.3 months before onset, with approximately 71% sensitivity and about 75% specificity. No statistical method was used to set the sample size in advance, and investigators knew the group allocation. Most expanded thyroid clonotypes (frequency above 0.001) were also detected in blood, a finding suggesting that blood repertoires may reflect thyroid immune responses. In cross-validation, a model built on a 13 V-J signature told ophthalmopathy apart from stable hyperthyroidism with 85% to 90% sensitivity and around 83% specificity, and in testing the same model reached 80%/75%.

A note on this clonotype: This clone's antigen is unknown. Base-call qualities are not available, and no considerably larger clone is one nucleotide away.

The germline V gene (reference sequence) yields SGHKS for CDR1 and YYEKEE for CDR2. Trimming takes 2 bases off V and 5 bases off J; junction bases not matched to a gene: 4. The CDR3, cysteine through phenylalanine, is 15 amino acids long. Solely the CDR3 DNA is kept, with 45 bases framed from the first base. The TCR beta CDR3 regions were amplified from RNA transcripts. The TCR CDR3 was subjected to a first round of RT-PCR using the HTBI primer set and the Qiagen OneStep RT-PCR kit. A second multiplex PCR round built the libraries, followed by size selection and purification. Paired-end sequencing of the libraries was performed with 100 bp reads on an Illumina HiSeq2000. As for the original processing: SOAPnuke was used to process the raw data, throwing out any read that contained adapters or uncalled bases, had a mean Phred below 15, or lacked an exact constant-primer or identifier match. High-quality paired reads were merged using COPE v1.2.5, and each unique nucleotide sequence was defined as a clonotype. MiTCR v1.1 was used to align the clonotypes against IMGT TRBV, TRBD and TRBJ reference segments. The analysis was restricted to V-J combinations with a frequency above 0.0001, which together covered roughly 99% of the repertoires. The TCS score was defined as F50 (clonal expansion) divided by E x V (chaos), with BLOSUM62-based TCRdist calculated between CDR3 peptides within each V-J. Welch's t-statistics and random forest reduced approximately 520 V-J features to about 13, which were used in a naive Bayes classifier (R e1071). Thyroid-blood repertoire similarity was quantified with the Morisita-Horn index. Through fastp at Q25 and MiXCR, TCRdb rebuilt clones from the public reads, retaining in-frame beta chains. A single entry per CDR3 protein holds the most common genes and DNA from its merged rows. The V and J calls and clone size are TCRdb's, not the authors'. In all, the sample holds 500,000 to 750,000 distinct CDR3 sequences, and around 42% of those were seen once. The ten largest clonotypes hold around 8% of the sample.

Graves' hyperthyroidism was defined as stable when no progression to ophthalmopathy occurred over 18 months of follow-up. Hyperthyroidism patients were newly diagnosed, with disease duration under 2 months, and aged 18 to 65 years. The study excluded patients with uncontrolled infections, other autoimmune diseases, pregnancy or lactation. Diagnoses were established on the basis of clinical symptoms, serum thyroxine and TRAb, thyroid ultrasound, and orbital computed tomography. Trizol reagent was used to extract total RNA, and RNA quality was then checked on an Agilent 2100 Bioanalyzer. Material: peripheral blood or thyroid tissue (not recorded which). The clonotype was recovered from a woman aged 18-29 years with Graves' hyperthyroidism. The V and J genes are TRBV5-5 and TRBJ2-5; 12 bases in between match TRBD1. The CDR3 in this case is CASSFGTGGYETQYF. Here is the DNA: TGTGCCAGCAGCTTCGGGACAGGGGGCTACGAGACCCAGTACTTC.